The 22 T cell receptor beta chains reported below all come from one sample, sequenced in a study of T cell responses to AZD1222 COVID-19 vaccine. Clones were sequenced by immunoSEQ multiplex PCR, and TCRdb holds only the in-frame ones, with some missing. The data show 170,000 or so clones, with about nine tenths seen just once and approximately 3% held by the top ten. The source was peripheral blood, collected on day 0 of AZD1222 vaccination. The origin of the receptors is an adult in good health.

This chain links TRBV2 with TRBJ1-2; no firm D call. CDR1 is SNHLY, CDR2 FYNNEI, per germline. V lost 8 bases and J lost 0, with 13 bases in between. This CDR3 is built from 14 residues. CDR3 protein: CASVALAANYGYTF. The DNA of the CDR3 is TGTGCCAGCGTGGCCCTAGCGGCTAACTATGGCTACACCTTC.

This clone was counted only a few times. The genes are TRBV9 and TRBJ1-6; D unclear. Germline V lookup: CDR1 SGDLS, CDR2 YYNGEE. V was clipped by 3 bases and J by 8 bases, with 6 bases between them. This CDR3 contains 12 residues. CDR3 DNA: TGTGCCAGCAGCGGGGGTGATTCACCCCTCCACTTT. It translates to CASSGGDSPLHF.

The CDR3 bases are TGTGCCAGTAGTCCCGGGGGGGCCCCCCGTAGCACAGATACGCAGTATTTT. It yields the protein CASSPGGAPRSTDTQYF. This chain links TRBV19 with TRBJ2-3, with TRBD2 matching 8 bases. The length of the CDR3 is 17 residues. Germline V gives CDR1 LNHDA, CDR2 SQIVND (reference sequence). The V segment lost 5 bases and the J segment 0 bases; nucleotides outside the gene matches: 10.

The gene calls are TRBV5-4 and TRBJ1-2; D is uncertain. The V gene lost 4 bases and the J gene lost 0 bases, with 13 bases spanning the gap. The CDR3 extends over 15 amino acids. Germline CDR1 reads SGHNT; CDR2 reads YYREEE (reference sequence). The DNA for the CDR3 is TGTGCCAGCAGCCCCGGGCCCGAGGCTAACTATGGCTACACCTTC. Protein sequence: CASSPGPEANYGYTF.

The chain is built from TRBV9 and TRBJ1-1; D may be TRBD1 (5 bases). Trimming cost V 4 bases and J 2 bases, with 15 bases left between them. From germline, CDR1 is SGDLS and CDR2 YYNGEE. The CDR3 spans 15 residues. CDR3 sequence: CASSPIGGANTEAFF. For the CDR3, the DNA is TGTGCCAGCAGCCCAATTGGGGGTGCCAACACTGAAGCTTTCTTT. Drawing the rest from reference TRBV9 and TRBJ1-1, the complete variable domain is DSGVTQTPKHLITATGQRVTLRCSPRSGDLSVYWYQQSLDQGLQFLIQYYNGEERAKGNILERFSAQQFPDLHSELNLSSLELGDSALYFCASSPIGGANTEAFFGQGTRLTVV.

The chain combines TRBV6-2 or TRBV6-3 with TRBJ2-7, with D hard to call. With 2 bases removed from V and 3 bases from J, the gap between germline ends came to 8 bases. This CDR3 comprises 13 residues. The germline CDR1 and CDR2 sequences are MNHEY and SVGEGT. In DNA, the CDR3 is TGTGCCAGCAGTTACATCGGTTACTACGAGCAGTACTTC. Its translation: CASSYIGYYEQYF.

The chain's CDR3 is CASRTGQEYEQYF. In DNA, the CDR3 is TGTGCCAGCAGGACGGGACAAGAATACGAGCAGTACTTC. The chain combines TRBV12-3 or TRBV12-4 with TRBJ2-7; tentative D call: TRBD1 (6 bases). The CDR3 runs 13 residues. V shed 6 bases and J shed 4 bases, with 13 bases lying between them.

This clone has a single count. The chain has TRBV7-9 and TRBJ1-2; D not resolved. The CDR3 sequence is 12 residues long. From germline, CDR1 is SEHNR and CDR2 FQNEAQ (reference sequence). V was clipped by 3 bases and J by 8 bases, with 10 bases between them. The chain's CDR3 is CASSFILEGYTF. The CDR3 DNA reads as TGTGCCAGCAGCTTTATCTTGGAGGGCTACACCTTC.

The J gene is TRBJ2-7, the V gene TRBV5-1, with D uncertain. V shed 2 bases and J shed 3 bases, with 9 bases lying between them. The CDR3 spans 13 residues. The germline V gene has CDR1 SGHRS and CDR2 YFSETQ. The CDR3 sequence is CASSFGRDYEQYF. The CDR3 DNA follows: TGCGCCAGCAGCTTTGGCAGAGACTACGAGCAGTACTTC.

The genes are TRBV11-3 and TRBJ1-1; 9 bases are shared with TRBD1. V shed 5 bases, J shed 5 bases, and the junction held 12 bases outside the gene matches. This CDR3 has 16 amino acids. Germline V gene lookup returns CDR1 SGHNT and CDR2 YENEEA. The CDR3 spells CASSPTPTGGLTEAFF. The DNA for the CDR3 is TGTGCCAGCAGCCCAACCCCGACAGGGGGGTTGACTGAAGCTTTCTTT.

The V gene is TRBV11-2, the J gene TRBJ2-7, with 10 bases matching TRBD1. Germline trimming cut 1 base from V and 5 bases from J; bases unmatched to any gene: 5. The CDR3 length is 15 residues. The germline V gene has CDR1 SGHAT and CDR2 FQNNGV. In nucleotides, the CDR3 is TGTGCCAGCAGCTTAGCCGGGACAGGGGTCCACGAGCAGTACTTC. Translating gives CASSLAGTGVHEQYF.

The V and J genes are TRBV5-1 and TRBJ1-2, with a tentative D call TRBD1 (6 bases). V lost 3 bases and J 6 bases, leaving 18 bases between the germline ends. The V gene's germline CDR1 is SGHRS and CDR2 YFSETQ. The CDR3 is 15 amino acids. The CDR3 sequence is CASSSPRGARDGYTF. CDR3 coding DNA: TGCGCCAGCAGCTCCCCGAGGGGGGCGCGGGATGGCTACACCTTC.

The rearrangement uses TRBV6-2 or TRBV6-3 and TRBJ2-5, with D unresolved. CDR3 length equals 17 residues. Trimming took off 0 bases at V and 3 bases at J, with 17 bases between the two ends. Germline CDR1 reads MNHEY; CDR2 reads SVGEGT. The CDR3 region is CASSYSLLEAFEETQYF. The CDR3 nucleotides are TGTGCCAGCAGTTACTCGTTGCTTGAGGCCTTCGAAGAGACCCAGTACTTC.

The chain joins TRBV30 to TRBJ1-1, with TRBD1 matching 7 bases. CDR1 is GTSNPN and CDR2 is SVGIG in the germline V gene (reference sequence). With 2 bases clipped from V and 4 bases from J, the junction kept 4 bases outside the gene matches. The CDR3 consists of 13 residues. Here the CDR3 DNA reads TGTGCCTGGAGTACAGGGGTTGGCACTGAAGCTTTCTTT. It translates to CAWSTGVGTEAFF.

V and J are TRBV3-1 (or the pseudogene TRBV3-2) and TRBJ2-2; perhaps D is TRBD1 or TRBD2 (5 bases each). V was pared by 3 bases and J by 5 bases, with 10 bases between. The CDR3 runs 14 residues. Germline lookup yields CDR1 LGHDT and CDR2 YNNKEL (reference sequence). In nucleotides, the CDR3 is TGTGCCAGCAGCCAGGGGGTAAAGACCGGGGAGCTGTTTTTT. This gives the protein CASSQGVKTGELFF.

V gene TRBV21-1 combines with J gene TRBJ1-3. TRBV21-1 is a known pseudogene. This CDR3 comprises 16 residues. CDR3 nucleotides: TGTGCCAGCAGCAAAGAGCAGCGAGGAGGGGGAAACACCATATATTTT. Encoded protein: CASSKEQRGGGNTIYF.

The rearrangement joins TRBV12-3 or TRBV12-4 to TRBJ1-1, with D unclear. This CDR3 is built from 12 residues. V was pared by 8 bases and J by 2 bases, with 9 bases between. CDR3 sequence reads: CASLLGNTEAFF. The CDR3 nucleotides are TGTGCCAGCTTGTTGGGAAACACTGAAGCTTTCTTT.

The V gene is TRBV5-1, the J gene TRBJ2-5, with TRBD2 as a possible D gene (5 bases). CDR3 length: 14 amino acids. In germline, CDR1 is SGHRS, CDR2 YFSETQ. V was cut by 2 bases and J by 5 bases, with 13 bases left in between. CDR3 bases: TGCGCCAGCAGCTTTGGAGGCCTCCGGGAGACCCAGTACTTC. It encodes CASSFGGLRETQYF.

The V gene is TRBV3-1 (or the pseudogene TRBV3-2), the J gene TRBJ2-3; no definite D call. The V end lost 1 base, the J end lost 2 bases, and 4 bases lay between the germline ends. The germline V gene has CDR1 LGHDT and CDR2 YNNKEL (reference sequence). The CDR3 spans 13 residues. The CDR3, as DNA: TGTGCCAGCAGCCAAGTGGACACAGATACGCAGTATTTT. The encoded protein is CASSQVDTDTQYF.

This clone occurred a few times. The chain is built from TRBV6-5 and TRBJ1-2, with 10 bases aligning to TRBD1. The CDR3 spans 15 residues. With 7 bases clipped from V and 4 bases from J, the junction kept 9 bases outside the gene matches. Germline-derived CDR1 and CDR2 are MNHEY and SVGAGI. CDR3 sequence: CASTPDRGASYGYTF. CDR3 coding DNA: TGTGCCAGCACCCCGGACAGGGGGGCTTCCTATGGCTACACCTTC.

This chain uses TRBV30 with TRBJ2-7; possible D gene TRBD2, 6 bases. Looked up from germline, CDR1 is GTSNPN and CDR2 is SVGIG (reference sequence). The CDR3 is 16 amino acids. V dropped 2 bases and J dropped 1 base, with 18 bases sitting between them. The CDR3 bases are TGTGCCTGGAGTTCGCAGGCCGGGACTCTATCCTACGAGCAGTACTTC. Protein product: CAWSSQAGTLSYEQYF.

The chain has TRBV12-3 or TRBV12-4 and TRBJ1-1, with D possibly TRBD1 on 5 matching bases. The CDR3 consists of 10 residues. V was pared by 4 bases and J by 8 bases, with 5 bases between. CDR3 amino acids: CASSYREAFF. CDR3 coding DNA: TGTGCCAGCAGTTACAGGGAAGCTTTCTTT.